The rows below give T cell receptor beta chains drawn from one sample of a study of blood T cell repertoires in COVID-19. The table came from immunoSEQ multiplex PCR; TCRdb's copy has only in-frame clones and leaves some out. Of 200,000 to 250,000 clones in the sample, 82% were seen once. What was sequenced was PBMCs or T cells enriched from blood (not recorded which). These receptors came from a woman aged 60-75 years who had recovered from COVID-19. Both conserved end residues are part of each CDR3. The order of the fields is clone size, J gene, D gene, V gene, CDR3 protein, CDR3 DNA. D genes are given only for firm matches. Rows give clone size only sometimes, using once, few, many, or a class for an expanded clone.

abundance: NA
j_gene: TRBJ2-7
d_gene: TRBD1
v_gene: TRBV6-5
CDR3aa: CASSYSTGTVSEQYF
CDR3nt: TGTGCCAGCAGTTACTCGACCGGGACAGTAAGCGAGCAGTACTTC

abundance: NA
j_gene: TRBJ1-4
d_gene: NA
v_gene: TRBV6-1
CDR3aa: CASSEAGARNEKLFF
CDR3nt: TGTGCCAGCAGTGAAGCAGGGGCGAGGAATGAAAAACTGTTTTTT

abundance: NA
j_gene: TRBJ2-3
d_gene: NA
v_gene: TRBV10-3
CDR3aa: CAISESIITGMRATDTQYF
CDR3nt: TGTGCCATCAGTGAGTCTATTATTACAGGGATGAGGGCCACAGATACGCAGTATTTT

abundance: NA
j_gene: TRBJ1-5
d_gene: TRBD1
v_gene: TRBV25-1
CDR3aa: CASRGQGADEPQHF
CDR3nt: TGTGCCAGCAGGGGACAGGGGGCGGACGAGCCCCAGCATTTT

abundance: NA
j_gene: TRBJ2-3
d_gene: TRBD2
v_gene: TRBV3-1/TRBV3-2
CDR3aa: CASSQESGGITQYF
CDR3nt: TGTGCCAGCAGCCAAGAAAGCGGGGGGATAACGCAGTATTTT

abundance: NA
j_gene: TRBJ2-1
d_gene: NA
v_gene: TRBV11-3
CDR3aa: CASSKSGEQFF
CDR3nt: TGTGCCAGCAGCAAATCGGGTGAGCAGTTCTTC

abundance: once
j_gene: TRBJ2-6
d_gene: TRBD2
v_gene: TRBV9
CDR3aa: CASSRSGGAGANVLTF
CDR3nt: TGTGCCAGCAGCCGTAGCGGGGGGGCTGGGGCCAACGTCCTGACTTTC

abundance: NA
j_gene: TRBJ1-1
d_gene: NA
v_gene: TRBV24-1
CDR3aa: CATSDPGVVDTEAFF
CDR3nt: TGTGCCACCAGTGATCCAGGGGTTGTGGACACTGAAGCTTTCTTT

abundance: NA
j_gene: TRBJ1-5
d_gene: NA
v_gene: TRBV27
CDR3aa: CASKAGWNQPQHF
CDR3nt: TGTGCCAGCAAAGCAGGGTGGAATCAGCCCCAGCATTTT

abundance: NA
j_gene: TRBJ2-1
d_gene: NA
v_gene: TRBV3-1/TRBV3-2
CDR3aa: CASSQDRGNEQFF
CDR3nt: TGTGCCAGCAGCCAAGATAGGGGAAATGAGCAGTTCTTC

abundance: many
j_gene: TRBJ2-1
d_gene: TRBD2
v_gene: TRBV19
CDR3aa: CASSIQKLAGANEQFF
CDR3nt: TGTGCCAGTAGTATACAAAAACTAGCGGGAGCTAATGAGCAGTTCTTC

abundance: NA
j_gene: TRBJ1-2
d_gene: TRBD1
v_gene: TRBV18
CDR3aa: CASSPRSLTGEGYTF
CDR3nt: TGTGCCAGCTCACCACGTTCCTTGACAGGGGAGGGCTACACCTTC

abundance: NA
j_gene: TRBJ1-2
d_gene: NA
v_gene: TRBV6-2/TRBV6-3
CDR3aa: CASSPGSGGTNYGYTF
CDR3nt: TGTGCCAGCAGCCCAGGGTCCGGGGGGACTAACTATGGCTACACCTTC

abundance: NA
j_gene: TRBJ1-2
d_gene: NA
v_gene: TRBV6-5
CDR3aa: CASKSPNYGYTF
CDR3nt: TGTGCCAGCAAGAGTCCTAACTATGGCTACACCTTC

abundance: NA
j_gene: TRBJ2-3
d_gene: NA
v_gene: TRBV30
CDR3aa: CAWSPLGHRSTDTQYF
CDR3nt: TGTGCCTGGAGTCCCTTGGGACATCGTAGCACAGATACGCAGTATTTT

abundance: many
j_gene: TRBJ1-2
d_gene: TRBD1
v_gene: TRBV6-2/TRBV6-3
CDR3aa: CASSYSGQAGGYTF
CDR3nt: TGTGCCAGCAGTTACTCGGGACAGGCTGGGGGCTACACCTTC

abundance: NA
j_gene: TRBJ2-1
d_gene: NA
v_gene: TRBV18
CDR3aa: CASLQAEYNEQFF
CDR3nt: TGTGCCAGCTTACAGGCCGAGTACAATGAGCAGTTCTTC

abundance: NA
j_gene: TRBJ1-1
d_gene: NA
v_gene: TRBV29-1
CDR3aa: CSAPTGNTEAFF
CDR3nt: TGCAGCGCCCCGACGGGGAACACTGAAGCTTTCTTT

abundance: NA
j_gene: TRBJ1-5
d_gene: NA
v_gene: TRBV20-1
CDR3aa: CSASRQASNQPQHF
CDR3nt: TGCAGTGCTAGTCGGCAGGCTAGCAATCAGCCCCAGCATTTT